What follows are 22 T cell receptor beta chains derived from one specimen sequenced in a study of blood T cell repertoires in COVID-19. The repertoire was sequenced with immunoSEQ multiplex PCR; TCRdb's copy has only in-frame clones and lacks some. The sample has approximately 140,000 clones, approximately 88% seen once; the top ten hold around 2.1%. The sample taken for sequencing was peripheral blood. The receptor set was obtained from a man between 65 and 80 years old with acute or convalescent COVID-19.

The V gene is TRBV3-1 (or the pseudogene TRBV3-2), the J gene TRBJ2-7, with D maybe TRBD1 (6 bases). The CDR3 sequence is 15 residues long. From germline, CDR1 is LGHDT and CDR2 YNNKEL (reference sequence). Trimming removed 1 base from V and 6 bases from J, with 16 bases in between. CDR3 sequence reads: CASSQGSSQGIEQYF. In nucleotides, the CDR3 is TGTGCCAGCAGCCAAGGGTCCTCCCAGGGGATCGAGCAGTACTTC.

CDR3 region: CASSLGTAYNEQFF. The DNA for the CDR3 is TGTGCCAGCAGCTTGGGGACAGCCTACAATGAGCAGTTCTTC. V usage is TRBV11-3 and J usage is TRBJ2-1; 7 bases match TRBD1. The CDR3 consists of 14 residues. Germline CDR1 and CDR2: SGHNT and YENEEA. V shed 3 bases, J shed 2 bases, and the junction held 1 base outside the gene matches.

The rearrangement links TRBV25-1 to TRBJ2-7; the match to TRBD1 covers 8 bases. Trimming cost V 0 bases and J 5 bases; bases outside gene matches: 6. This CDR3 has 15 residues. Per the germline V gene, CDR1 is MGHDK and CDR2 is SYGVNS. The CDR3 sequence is CASSEYDGRGHEQYF. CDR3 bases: TGTGCCAGCAGTGAATACGACGGCAGGGGGCACGAGCAGTACTTC.

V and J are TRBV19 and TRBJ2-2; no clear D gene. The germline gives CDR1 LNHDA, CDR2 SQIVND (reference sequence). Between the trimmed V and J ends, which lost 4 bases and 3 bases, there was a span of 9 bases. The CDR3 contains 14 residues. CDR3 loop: CASSNYRDTGELFF. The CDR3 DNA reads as TGTGCCAGTAGTAATTACCGGGACACCGGGGAGCTGTTTTTT.

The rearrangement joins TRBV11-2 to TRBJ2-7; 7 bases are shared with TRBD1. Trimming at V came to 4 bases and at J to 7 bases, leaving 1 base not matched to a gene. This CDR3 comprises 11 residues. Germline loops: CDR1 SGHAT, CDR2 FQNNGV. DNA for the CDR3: TGTGCCAGCAGCTCAGGGGGAGAGCAGTACTTC. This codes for CASSSGGEQYF.

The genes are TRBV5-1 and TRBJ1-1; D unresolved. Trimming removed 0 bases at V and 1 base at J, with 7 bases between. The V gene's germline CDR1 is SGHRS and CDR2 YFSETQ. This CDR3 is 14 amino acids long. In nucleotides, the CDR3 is TGCGCCAGCAGCTTGGCCCCCTCGAACACTGAAGCTTTCTTT. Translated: CASSLAPSNTEAFF.

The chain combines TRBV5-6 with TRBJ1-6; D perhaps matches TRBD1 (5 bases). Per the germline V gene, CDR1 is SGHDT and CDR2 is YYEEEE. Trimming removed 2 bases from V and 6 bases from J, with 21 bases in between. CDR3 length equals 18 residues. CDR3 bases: TGTGCCAGCAGCTTACTGACCTTGACAAGGGGCCGTAATTCACCCCTCCACTTT. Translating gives CASSLLTLTRGRNSPLHF.

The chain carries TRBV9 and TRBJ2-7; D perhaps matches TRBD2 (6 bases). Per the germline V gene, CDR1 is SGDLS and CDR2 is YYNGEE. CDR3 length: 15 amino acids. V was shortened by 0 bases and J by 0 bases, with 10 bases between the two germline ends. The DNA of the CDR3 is TGTGCCAGCAGCGTAGGGGCGGGGAGCTCCTACGAGCAGTACTTC. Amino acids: CASSVGAGSSYEQYF.

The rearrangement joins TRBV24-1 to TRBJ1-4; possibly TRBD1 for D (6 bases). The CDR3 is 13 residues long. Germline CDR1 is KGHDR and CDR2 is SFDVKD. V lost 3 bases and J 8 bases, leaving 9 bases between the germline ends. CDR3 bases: TGTGCCACCAGTGATGGGACACCCGAAAAACTGTTTTTT. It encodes CATSDGTPEKLFF.

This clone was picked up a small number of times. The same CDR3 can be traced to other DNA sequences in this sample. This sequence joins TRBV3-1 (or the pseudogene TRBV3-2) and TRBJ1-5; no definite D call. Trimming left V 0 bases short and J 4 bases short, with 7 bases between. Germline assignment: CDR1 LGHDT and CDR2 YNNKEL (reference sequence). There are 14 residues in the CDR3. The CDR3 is CASSQDFGNQPQHF. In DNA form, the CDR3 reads TGTGCCAGCAGCCAAGACTTCGGGAATCAGCCCCAGCATTTT.

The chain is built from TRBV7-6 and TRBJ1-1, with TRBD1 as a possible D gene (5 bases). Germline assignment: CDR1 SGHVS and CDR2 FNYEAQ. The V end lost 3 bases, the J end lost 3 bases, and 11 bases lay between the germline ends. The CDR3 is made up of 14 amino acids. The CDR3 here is CASSLGLRDTEAFF. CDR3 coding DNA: TGTGCCAGCAGCTTGGGACTCAGGGACACTGAAGCTTTCTTT. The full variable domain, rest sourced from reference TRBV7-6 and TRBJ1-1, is GAGVSQSPRYKVTKRGQDVALRCDPISGHVSLYWYRQALGQGPEFLTYFNYEAQQDKSGLPNDRFSAERPEGSISTLTIQRTEQRDSAMYRCASSLGLRDTEAFFGQGTRLTVV.

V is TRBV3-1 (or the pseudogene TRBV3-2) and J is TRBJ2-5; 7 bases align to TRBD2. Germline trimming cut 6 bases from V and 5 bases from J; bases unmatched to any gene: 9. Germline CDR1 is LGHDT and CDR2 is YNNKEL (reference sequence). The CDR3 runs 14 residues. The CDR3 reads CASSNDAGAETQYF. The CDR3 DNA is TGTGCCAGCAGTAATGATGCGGGAGCGGAGACCCAGTACTTC.

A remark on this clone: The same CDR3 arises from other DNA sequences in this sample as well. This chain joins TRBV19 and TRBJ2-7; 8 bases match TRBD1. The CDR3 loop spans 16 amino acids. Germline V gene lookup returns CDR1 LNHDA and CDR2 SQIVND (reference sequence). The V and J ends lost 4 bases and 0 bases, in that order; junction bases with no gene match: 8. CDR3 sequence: CASSTPRQGSSYEQYF. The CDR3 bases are TGTGCCAGTAGTACGCCTAGACAGGGGTCCTCCTACGAGCAGTACTTC.

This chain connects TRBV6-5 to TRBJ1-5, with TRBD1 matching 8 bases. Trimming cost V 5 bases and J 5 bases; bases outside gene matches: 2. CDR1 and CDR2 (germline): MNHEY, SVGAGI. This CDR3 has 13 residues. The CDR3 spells CASSQQGDQPQHF. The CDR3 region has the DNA TGTGCCAGCAGTCAACAGGGGGATCAGCCCCAGCATTTT.

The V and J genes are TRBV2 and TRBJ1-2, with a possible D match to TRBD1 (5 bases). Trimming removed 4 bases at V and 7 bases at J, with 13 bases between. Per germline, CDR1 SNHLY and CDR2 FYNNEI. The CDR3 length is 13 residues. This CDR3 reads CASSVGRDGGYTF. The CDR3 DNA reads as TGTGCCAGCAGTGTTGGCAGGGATGGTGGCTACACCTTC.

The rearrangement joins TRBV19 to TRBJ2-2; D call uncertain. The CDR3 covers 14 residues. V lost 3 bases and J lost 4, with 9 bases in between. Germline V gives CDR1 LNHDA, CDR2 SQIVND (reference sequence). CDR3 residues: CASSMRRSTGELFF. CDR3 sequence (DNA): TGTGCCAGTAGTATGCGGCGGTCCACCGGGGAGCTGTTTTTT.

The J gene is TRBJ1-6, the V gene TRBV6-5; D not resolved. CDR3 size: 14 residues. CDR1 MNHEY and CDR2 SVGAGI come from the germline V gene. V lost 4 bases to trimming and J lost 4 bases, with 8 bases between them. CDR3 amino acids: CASSLQRYNSPLHF. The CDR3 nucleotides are TGTGCCAGCAGTTTACAGAGATATAATTCACCCCTCCACTTT.

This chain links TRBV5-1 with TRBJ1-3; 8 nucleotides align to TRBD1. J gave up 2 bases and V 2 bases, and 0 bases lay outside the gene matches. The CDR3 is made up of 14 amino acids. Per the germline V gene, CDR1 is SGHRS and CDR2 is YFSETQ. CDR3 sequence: CASSLQGAGNTIYF. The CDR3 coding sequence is TGCGCCAGCAGCTTACAGGGGGCTGGAAACACCATATATTTT.

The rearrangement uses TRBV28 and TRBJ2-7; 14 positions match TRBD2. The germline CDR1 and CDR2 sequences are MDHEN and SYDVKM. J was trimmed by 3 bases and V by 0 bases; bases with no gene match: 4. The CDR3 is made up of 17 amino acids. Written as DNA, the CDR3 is TGTGCCAGCAGTTTATGGGGAGGGACTAGCGGGAGCTACGAGCAGTACTTC. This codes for CASSLWGGTSGSYEQYF.

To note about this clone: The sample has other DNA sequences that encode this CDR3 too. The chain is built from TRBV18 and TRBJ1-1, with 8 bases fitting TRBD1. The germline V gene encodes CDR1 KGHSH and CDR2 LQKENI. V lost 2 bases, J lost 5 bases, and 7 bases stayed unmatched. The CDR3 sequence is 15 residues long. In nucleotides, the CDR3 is TGTGCCAGCTCACCAGGACAGGGTAGAGATACTGAAGCTTTCTTT. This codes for CASSPGQGRDTEAFF.

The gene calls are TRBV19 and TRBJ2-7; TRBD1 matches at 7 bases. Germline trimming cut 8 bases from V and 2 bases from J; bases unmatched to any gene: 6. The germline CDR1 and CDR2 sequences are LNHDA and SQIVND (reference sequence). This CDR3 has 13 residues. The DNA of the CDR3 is TGTGCCAGTGCCGGGACAGTCCCCTACGAGCAGTACTTC. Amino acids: CASAGTVPYEQYF.

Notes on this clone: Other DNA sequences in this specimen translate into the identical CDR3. CDR3 coding DNA: TGTGCCAGCAGCCTCTCCTTGAACACTGAAGCTTTCTTT. Translation: CASSLSLNTEAFF. The V call is TRBV7-3, the J call TRBJ1-1; D gene ambiguous. The V and J ends lost 5 bases and 0 bases respectively, with 7 bases between them. Germline-derived CDR1 and CDR2 are SGHTA and FQGTGA. The CDR3 has 13 amino acids.